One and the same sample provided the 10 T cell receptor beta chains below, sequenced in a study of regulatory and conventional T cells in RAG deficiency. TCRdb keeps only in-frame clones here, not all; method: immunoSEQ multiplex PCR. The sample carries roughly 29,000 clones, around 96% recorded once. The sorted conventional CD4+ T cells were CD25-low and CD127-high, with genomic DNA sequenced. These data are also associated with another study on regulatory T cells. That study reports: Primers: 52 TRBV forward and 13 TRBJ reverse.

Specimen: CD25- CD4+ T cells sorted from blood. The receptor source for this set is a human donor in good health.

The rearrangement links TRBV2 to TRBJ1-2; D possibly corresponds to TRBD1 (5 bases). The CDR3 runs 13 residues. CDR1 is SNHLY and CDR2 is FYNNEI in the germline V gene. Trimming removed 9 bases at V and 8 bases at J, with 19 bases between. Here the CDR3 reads CASCPGNSGGYTF. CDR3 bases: TGTGCCAGTTGCCCAGGGAATAGTGGCGGCTACACCTTC.

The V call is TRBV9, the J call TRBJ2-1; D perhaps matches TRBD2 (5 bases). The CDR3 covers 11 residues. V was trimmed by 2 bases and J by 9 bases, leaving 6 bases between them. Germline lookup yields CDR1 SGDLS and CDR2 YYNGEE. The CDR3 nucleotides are TGTGCCAGCAGCGTTGAGGGTGAGCAGTTCTTC. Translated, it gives CASSVEGEQFF. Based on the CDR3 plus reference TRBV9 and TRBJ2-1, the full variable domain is DSGVTQTPKHLITATGQRVTLRCSPRSGDLSVYWYQQSLDQGLQFLIQYYNGEERAKGNILERFSAQQFPDLHSELNLSSLELGDSALYFCASSVEGEQFFGPGTRLTVL.

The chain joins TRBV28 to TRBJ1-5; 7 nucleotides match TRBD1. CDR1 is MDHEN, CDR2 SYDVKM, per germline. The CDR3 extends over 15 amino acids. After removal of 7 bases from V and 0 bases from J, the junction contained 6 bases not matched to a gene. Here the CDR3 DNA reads TGTGCCAGCACCCGGGGACAGTATAGCAATCAGCCCCAGCATTTT. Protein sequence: CASTRGQYSNQPQHF.

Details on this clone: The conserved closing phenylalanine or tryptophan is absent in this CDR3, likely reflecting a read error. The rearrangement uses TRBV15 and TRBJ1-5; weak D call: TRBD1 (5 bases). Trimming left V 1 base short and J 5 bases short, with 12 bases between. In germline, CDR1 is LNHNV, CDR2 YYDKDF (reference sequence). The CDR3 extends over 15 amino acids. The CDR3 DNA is TGTGCCACCAGCAGAGGGGGCAGGGAGGATCAGCCCCAGCATTCT. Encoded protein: CATSRGGREDQPQHS.

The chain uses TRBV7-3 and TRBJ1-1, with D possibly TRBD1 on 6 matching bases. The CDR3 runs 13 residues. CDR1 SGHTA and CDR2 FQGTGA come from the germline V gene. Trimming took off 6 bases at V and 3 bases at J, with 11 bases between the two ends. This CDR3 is CASRRGLDTEAFF. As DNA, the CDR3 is TGTGCCAGCAGAAGGGGGTTGGACACTGAAGCTTTCTTT.

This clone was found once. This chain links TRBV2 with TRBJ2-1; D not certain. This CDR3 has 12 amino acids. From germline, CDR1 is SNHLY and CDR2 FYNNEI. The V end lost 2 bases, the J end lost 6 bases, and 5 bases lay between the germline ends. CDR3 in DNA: TGTGCCAGCAGTGAACTAGGCAATGAGCAGTTCTTC. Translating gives CASSELGNEQFF.

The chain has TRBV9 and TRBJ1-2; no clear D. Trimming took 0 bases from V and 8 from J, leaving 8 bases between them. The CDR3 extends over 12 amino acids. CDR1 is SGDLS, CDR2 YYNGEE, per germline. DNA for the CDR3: TGTGCCAGCAGCGTAGTGGGCGGGGGCTACACCTTC. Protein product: CASSVVGGGYTF.

The chain's CDR3 is CASSQWRGEEKLFF. CDR3 sequence (DNA): TGCGCCAGCAGTCAATGGAGGGGCGAGGAAAAACTGTTTTTT. The rearrangement links TRBV23-1 to TRBJ1-4; perhaps TRBD1 as D (5 bases). TRBV23-1 is noted as an ORF with a role that remains uncertain. The CDR3 totals 14 residues. Trimming shortened V by 1 base and J by 8 bases, and 11 bases separated the two germline ends.

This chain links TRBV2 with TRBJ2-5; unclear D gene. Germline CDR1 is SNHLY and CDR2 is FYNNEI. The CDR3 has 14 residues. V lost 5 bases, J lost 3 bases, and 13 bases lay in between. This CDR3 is CASSLLRNKETQYF. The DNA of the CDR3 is TGTGCCAGCAGTCTTCTCAGGAACAAAGAGACCCAGTACTTC. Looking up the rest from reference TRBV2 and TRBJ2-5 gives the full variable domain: EPEVTQTPSHQVTQMGQEVILRCVPISNHLYFYWYRQILGQKVEFLVSFYNNEISEKSEIFDDQFSVERPDGSNFTLKIRSTKLEDSAMYFCASSLLRNKETQYFGPGTRLLVL.

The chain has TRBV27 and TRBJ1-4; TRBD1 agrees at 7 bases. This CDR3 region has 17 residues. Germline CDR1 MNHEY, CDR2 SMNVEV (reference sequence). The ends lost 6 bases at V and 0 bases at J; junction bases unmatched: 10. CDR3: CASSGQAWGATNEKLFF. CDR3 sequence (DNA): TGTGCCAGCAGCGGACAGGCCTGGGGTGCAACTAATGAAAAACTGTTTTTT.